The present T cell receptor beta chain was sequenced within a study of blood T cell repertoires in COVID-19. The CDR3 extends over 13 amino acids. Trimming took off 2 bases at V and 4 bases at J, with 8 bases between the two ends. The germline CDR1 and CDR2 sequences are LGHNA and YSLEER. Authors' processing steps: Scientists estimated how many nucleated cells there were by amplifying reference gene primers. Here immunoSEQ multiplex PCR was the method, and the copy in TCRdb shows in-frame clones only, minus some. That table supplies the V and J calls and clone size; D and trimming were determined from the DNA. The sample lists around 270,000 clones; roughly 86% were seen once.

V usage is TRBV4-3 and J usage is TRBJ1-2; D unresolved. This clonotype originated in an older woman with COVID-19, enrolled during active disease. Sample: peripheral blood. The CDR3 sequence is CASSQHGVYGYTF. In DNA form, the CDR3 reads TGCGCCAGCAGCCAACACGGGGTCTATGGCTACACCTTC.